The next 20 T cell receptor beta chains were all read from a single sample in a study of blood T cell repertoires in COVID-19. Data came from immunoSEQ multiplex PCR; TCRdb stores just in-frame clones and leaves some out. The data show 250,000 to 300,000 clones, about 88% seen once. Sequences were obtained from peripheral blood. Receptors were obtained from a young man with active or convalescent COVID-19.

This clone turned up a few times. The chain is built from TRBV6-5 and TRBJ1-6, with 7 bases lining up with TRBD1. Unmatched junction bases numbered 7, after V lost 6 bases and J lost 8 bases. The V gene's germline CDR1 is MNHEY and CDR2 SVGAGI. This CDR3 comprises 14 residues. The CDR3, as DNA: TGTGCCAGCAGCAAAACTAGGGGGCATTCACCCCTCCACTTT. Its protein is CASSKTRGHSPLHF.

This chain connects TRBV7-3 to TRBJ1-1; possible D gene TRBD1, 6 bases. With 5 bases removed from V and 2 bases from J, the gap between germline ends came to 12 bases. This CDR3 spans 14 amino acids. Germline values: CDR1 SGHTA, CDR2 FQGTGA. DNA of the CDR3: TGTGCCAGCAGCACGACAGGCGGTAACACTGAAGCTTTCTTT. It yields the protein CASSTTGGNTEAFF.

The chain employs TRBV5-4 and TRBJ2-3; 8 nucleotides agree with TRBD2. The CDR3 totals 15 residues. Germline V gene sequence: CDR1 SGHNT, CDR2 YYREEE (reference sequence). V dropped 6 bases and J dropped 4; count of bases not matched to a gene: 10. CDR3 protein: CASTRGGSWPDTQYF. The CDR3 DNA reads TGTGCCAGCACCCGGGGGGGGAGTTGGCCAGATACGCAGTATTTT. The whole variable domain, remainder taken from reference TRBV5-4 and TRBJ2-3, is ETGVTQSPTHLIKTRGQQVTLRCSSQSGHNTVSWYQQALGQGPQFIFQYYREEENGRGNFPPRFSGLQFPNYSSELNVNALELDDSALYLCASTRGGSWPDTQYFGPGTRLTVL.

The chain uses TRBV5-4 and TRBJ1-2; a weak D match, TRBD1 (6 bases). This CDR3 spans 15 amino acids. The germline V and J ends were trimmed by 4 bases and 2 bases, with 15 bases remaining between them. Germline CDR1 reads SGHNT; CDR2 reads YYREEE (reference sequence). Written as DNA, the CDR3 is TGTGCCAGCAGCCCGGGGGGGCAGGGAAACTATGGCTACACCTTC. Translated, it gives CASSPGGQGNYGYTF.

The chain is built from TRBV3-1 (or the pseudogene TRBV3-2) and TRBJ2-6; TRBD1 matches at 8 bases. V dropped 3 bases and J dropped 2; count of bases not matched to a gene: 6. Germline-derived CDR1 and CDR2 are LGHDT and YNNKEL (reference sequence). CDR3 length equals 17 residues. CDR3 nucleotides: TGTGCCAGCAGCCACGACAGGGGACGGACTGGGGCCAACGTCCTGACTTTC. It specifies CASSHDRGRTGANVLTF.

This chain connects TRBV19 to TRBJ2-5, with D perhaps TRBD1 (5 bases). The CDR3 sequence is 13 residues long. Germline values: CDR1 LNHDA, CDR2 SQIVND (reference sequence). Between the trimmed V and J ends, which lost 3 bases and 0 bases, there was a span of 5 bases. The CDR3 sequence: CASSMTDQETQYF. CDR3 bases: TGTGCCAGTAGTATGACAGACCAAGAGACCCAGTACTTC. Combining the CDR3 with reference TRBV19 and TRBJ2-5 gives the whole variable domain DGGITQSPKYLFRKEGQNVTLSCEQNLNHDAMYWYRQDPGQGLRLIYYSQIVNDFQKGDIAEGYSVSREKKESFPLTVTSAQKNPTAFYLCASSMTDQETQYFGPGTRLLVL.

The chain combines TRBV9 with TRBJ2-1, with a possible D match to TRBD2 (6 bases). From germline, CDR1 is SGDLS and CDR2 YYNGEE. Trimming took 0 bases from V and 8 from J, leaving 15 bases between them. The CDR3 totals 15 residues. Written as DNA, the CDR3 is TGTGCCAGCAGCGTAGAGGCGGGACCGGGGGATGAGCAGTTCTTC. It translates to CASSVEAGPGDEQFF.

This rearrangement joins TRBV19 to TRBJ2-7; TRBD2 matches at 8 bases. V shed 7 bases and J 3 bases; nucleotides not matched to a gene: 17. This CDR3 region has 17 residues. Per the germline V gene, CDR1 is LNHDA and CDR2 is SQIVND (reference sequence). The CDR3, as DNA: TGTGCCAGTACCATAGCGGGACCTAGGGAAAGTAACTACGAGCAGTACTTC. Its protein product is CASTIAGPRESNYEQYF.

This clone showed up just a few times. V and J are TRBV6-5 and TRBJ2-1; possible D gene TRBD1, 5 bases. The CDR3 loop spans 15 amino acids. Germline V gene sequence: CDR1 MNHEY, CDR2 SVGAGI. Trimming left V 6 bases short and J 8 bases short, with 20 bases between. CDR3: CASSPLSGAKHEQFF. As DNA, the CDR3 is TGTGCCAGCAGCCCCCTTAGTGGGGCGAAGCATGAGCAGTTCTTC.

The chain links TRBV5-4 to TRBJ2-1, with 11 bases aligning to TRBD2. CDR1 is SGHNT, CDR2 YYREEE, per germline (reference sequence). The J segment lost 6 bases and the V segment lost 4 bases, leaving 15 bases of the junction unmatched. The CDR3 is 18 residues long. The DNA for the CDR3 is TGTGCCAGCAGCCCGGAGGGCGAGGGACTAGCGGACTTCAATGAGCAGTTCTTC. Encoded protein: CASSPEGEGLADFNEQFF.

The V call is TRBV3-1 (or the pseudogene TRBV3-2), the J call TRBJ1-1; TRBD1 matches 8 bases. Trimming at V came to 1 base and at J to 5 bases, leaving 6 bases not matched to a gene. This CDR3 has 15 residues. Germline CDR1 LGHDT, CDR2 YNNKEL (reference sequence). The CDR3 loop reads CASSQVSGGATEAFF. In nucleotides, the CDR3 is TGTGCCAGCAGCCAAGTGTCAGGGGGCGCGACTGAAGCTTTCTTT.

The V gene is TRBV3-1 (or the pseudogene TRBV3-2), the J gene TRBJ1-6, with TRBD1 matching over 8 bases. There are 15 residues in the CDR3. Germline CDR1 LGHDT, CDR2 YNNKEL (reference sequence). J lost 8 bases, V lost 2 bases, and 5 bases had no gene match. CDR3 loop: CASSQMTGEDSPLHF. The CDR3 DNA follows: TGTGCCAGCAGCCAAATGACAGGGGAGGATTCACCCCTCCACTTT.

The CDR3 spells CASGREVTGELFF. The CDR3 DNA sequence: TGTGCCAGCGGGCGGGAGGTCACCGGGGAGCTGTTTTTT. This chain connects TRBV6-5 to TRBJ2-2; 8 bases match TRBD2. V shed 8 bases, J shed 4 bases, and the junction held 3 bases outside the gene matches. Germline V CDR1 and CDR2: MNHEY, SVGAGI. This CDR3 is 13 amino acids long.

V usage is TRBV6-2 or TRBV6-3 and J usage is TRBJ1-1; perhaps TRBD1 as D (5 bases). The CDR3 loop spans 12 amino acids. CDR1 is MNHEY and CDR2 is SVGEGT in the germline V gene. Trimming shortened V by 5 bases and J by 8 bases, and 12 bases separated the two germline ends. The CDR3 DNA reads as TGTGCCAGCAGTCAAGTACAGGTAGAAGCTTTCTTT. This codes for CASSQVQVEAFF.

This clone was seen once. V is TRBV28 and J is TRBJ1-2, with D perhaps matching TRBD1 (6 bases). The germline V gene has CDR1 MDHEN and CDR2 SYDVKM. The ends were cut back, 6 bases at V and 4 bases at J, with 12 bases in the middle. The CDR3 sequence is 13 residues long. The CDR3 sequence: CASRDDRIYGYTF. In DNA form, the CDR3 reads TGTGCCAGCAGAGACGACAGGATCTATGGCTACACCTTC.

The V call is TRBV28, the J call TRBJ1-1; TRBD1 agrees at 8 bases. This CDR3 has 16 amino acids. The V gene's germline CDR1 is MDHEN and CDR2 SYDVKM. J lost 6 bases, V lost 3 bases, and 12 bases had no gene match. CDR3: CASSLYTPTGGPEAFF. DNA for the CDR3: TGTGCCAGCAGTTTGTACACTCCCACAGGGGGGCCTGAAGCTTTCTTT.

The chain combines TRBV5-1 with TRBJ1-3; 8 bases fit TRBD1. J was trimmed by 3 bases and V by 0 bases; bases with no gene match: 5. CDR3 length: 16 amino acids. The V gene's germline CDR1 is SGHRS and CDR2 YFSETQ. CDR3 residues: CASSLGSGGFGNTIYF. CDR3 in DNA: TGCGCCAGCAGCTTGGGTTCAGGGGGCTTTGGAAACACCATATATTTT.

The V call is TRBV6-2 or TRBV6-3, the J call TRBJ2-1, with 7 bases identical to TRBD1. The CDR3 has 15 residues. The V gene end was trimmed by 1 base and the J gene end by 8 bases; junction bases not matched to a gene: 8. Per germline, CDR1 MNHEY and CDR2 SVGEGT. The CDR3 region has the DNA TGTGCCAGCAGTTACTGGAACAGGGGCGTCGATGAGCAGTTCTTC. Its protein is CASSYWNRGVDEQFF.

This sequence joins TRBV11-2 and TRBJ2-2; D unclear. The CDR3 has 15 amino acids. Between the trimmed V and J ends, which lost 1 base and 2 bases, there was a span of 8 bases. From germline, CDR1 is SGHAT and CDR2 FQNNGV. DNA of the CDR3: TGTGCCAGCAGCTTAGCACAGTTTAACACCGGGGAGCTGTTTTTT. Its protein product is CASSLAQFNTGELFF.

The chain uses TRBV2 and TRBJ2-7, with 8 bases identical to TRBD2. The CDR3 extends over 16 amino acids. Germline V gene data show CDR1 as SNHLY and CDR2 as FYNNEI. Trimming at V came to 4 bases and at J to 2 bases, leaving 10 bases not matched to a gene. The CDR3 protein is CASSAGFGGGPYEQYF. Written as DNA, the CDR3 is TGTGCCAGCAGTGCGGGATTTGGCGGGGGGCCCTACGAGCAGTACTTC.